This paragraph covers one T cell receptor beta chain sequence. Its specificity is not known. The CDR3 runs 16 residues. Per germline, CDR1 SQVTM and CDR2 ANQGSEA. This specimen comes from a study of CXCR3-negative and CXCR3-positive naive CD8 T cells. Turning to the study itself: The TRB read total, some 140 million, broke down to about 1.5 +/- 0.3 million reads per library.

It was by 5' RACE with UMI labels that the TRB cDNA libraries were prepared. After re-calling the 5' RACE reads, TCRdb lists one entry per CDR3 protein, DNA absent. The sample totals 45,000 to 55,000 distinct CDR3 sequences; its top ten clones hold 15%. Overall study results and limits: Naive CXCR3-negative and CXCR3-positive cells had similar TRBV-TRBJ usage; memory differed. Fresh PBMCs went into most assays, and CXCR3 expression partly declined after cryopreservation. Both naive subsets showed comparably high diversity, and memory CD8+ cells showed much lower diversity.

This sequence joins TRBV29-1 and TRBJ2-3. This TCR derives from a human donor in good health. Some clones in this sample may be carry-over from other donors' samples. Input material: memory CD8+ T cells from blood. The CDR3 sequence is CSVRLRVGVSTDTQYF.